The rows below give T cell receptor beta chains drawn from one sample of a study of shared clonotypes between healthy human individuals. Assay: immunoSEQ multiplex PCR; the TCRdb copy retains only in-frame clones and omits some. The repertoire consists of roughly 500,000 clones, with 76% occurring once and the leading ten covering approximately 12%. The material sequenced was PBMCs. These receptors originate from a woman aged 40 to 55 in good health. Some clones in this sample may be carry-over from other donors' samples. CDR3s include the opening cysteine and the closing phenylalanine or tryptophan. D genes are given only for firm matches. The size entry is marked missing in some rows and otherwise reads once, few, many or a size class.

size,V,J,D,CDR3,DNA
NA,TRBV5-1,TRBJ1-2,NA,CASSLEGRVLDGYTF,TGCGCCAGCAGCTTGGAGGGAAGGGTATTAGATGGCTACACCTTC
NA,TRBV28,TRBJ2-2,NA,CASSFSSTGELFF,TGTGCCAGCAGTTTTTCTAGCACCGGGGAGCTGTTTTTT
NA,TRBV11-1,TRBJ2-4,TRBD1,CASSANGQGASKNIQYF,TGTGCCAGCAGTGCTAATGGACAGGGGGCGTCCAAAAACATTCAGTACTTC
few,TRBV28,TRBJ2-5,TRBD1,CASSPTGWGETQYF,TGTGCCAGCAGTCCGACAGGGTGGGGAGAGACCCAGTACTTC
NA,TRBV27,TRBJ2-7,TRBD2,CASGRGGLVMHEQYF,TGTGCCAGCGGTCGGGGGGGACTAGTTATGCACGAGCAGTACTTC
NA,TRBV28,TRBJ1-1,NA,CASSPFSLNTEAFF,TGTGCCAGCAGTCCCTTCAGTTTGAACACTGAAGCTTTCTTT
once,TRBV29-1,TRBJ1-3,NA,CSVSLGGGSGNTIYF,TGCAGCGTTAGCCTAGGTGGAGGCTCTGGAAACACCATATATTTT
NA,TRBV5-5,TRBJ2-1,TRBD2,CASSLVAGGYNEQFF,TGTGCCAGCAGCTTGGTAGCGGGAGGTTACAATGAGCAGTTCTTC
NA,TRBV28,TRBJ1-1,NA,CASSLWGTGQAEAFF,TGTGCCAGCAGTTTATGGGGGACGGGCCAAGCTGAAGCTTTCTTT
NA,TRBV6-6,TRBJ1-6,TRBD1,CASSYADRGGSPLHF,TGTGCCAGCAGTTACGCCGACAGGGGAGGTTCACCCCTCCACTTT
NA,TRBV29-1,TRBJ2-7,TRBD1,CSVVGEGTGLYEQYF,TGCAGCGTTGTGGGGGAAGGGACAGGGCTCTACGAGCAGTACTTC
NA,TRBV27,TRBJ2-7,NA,CASSLGLGRYEQYF,TGTGCCAGCAGTTTGGGCCTCGGTCGCTACGAGCAGTACTTC
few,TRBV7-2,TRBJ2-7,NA,CASSSDGGYEQHF,TGTGCCAGCAGCTCCGACGGGGGCTACGAGCAGCACTTC
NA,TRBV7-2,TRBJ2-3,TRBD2,CASSLRLAGSTDTQYF,TGTGCCAGCAGCCTACGACTAGCGGGGAGCACAGATACGCAGTATTTT
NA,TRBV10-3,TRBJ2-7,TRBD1,CAISDPPGQGKPNEQYF,TGTGCCATCAGTGACCCCCCGGGACAGGGGAAGCCAAACGAGCAGTACTTC
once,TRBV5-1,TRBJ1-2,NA,CASSSGTLGRYTF,TGCGCCAGCAGCTCTGGGACACTCGGCAGATACACCTTC
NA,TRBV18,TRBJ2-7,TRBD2,CASSPTSGGSYEQYF,TGTGCCAGCTCACCGACTAGCGGGGGTTCCTACGAGCAGTACTTC
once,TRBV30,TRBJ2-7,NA,CAWLRAREQYF,TGTGCCTGGCTCAGAGCGCGCGAGCAGTACTTC
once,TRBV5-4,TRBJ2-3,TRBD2,CASSPTDPGLGTDTQYF,TGTGCCAGCAGCCCAACAGACCCGGGACTAGGAACAGATACGCAGTATTTT
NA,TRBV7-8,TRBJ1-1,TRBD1,CASSVGQRAFF,TGTGCCAGCAGCGTGGGACAGCGAGCTTTCTTT
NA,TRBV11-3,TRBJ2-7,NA,CASSIFSSGQQYF,TGTGCCAGCAGCATATTCTCCTCCGGACAGCAGTACTTC
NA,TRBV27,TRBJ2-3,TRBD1,CASSLWNRGRADTQYF,TGTGCCAGCAGTTTATGGAACAGGGGGCGCGCAGATACGCAGTATTTT
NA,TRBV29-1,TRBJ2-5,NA,CSVGGRGIVTETQYF,TGCAGCGTTGGGGGCAGAGGAATTGTCACAGAGACCCAGTACTTC
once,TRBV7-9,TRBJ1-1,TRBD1,CASTHRGENTEAFF,TGTGCCAGCACCCACAGGGGCGAGAACACTGAAGCTTTCTTT
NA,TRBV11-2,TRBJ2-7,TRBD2,CASSLYPGREGVYEQYF,TGTGCCAGCAGCTTGTACCCCGGGCGGGAGGGCGTTTACGAGCAGTACTTC
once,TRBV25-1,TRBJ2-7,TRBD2,CASSETSGAGYEQYF,TGTGCCAGCAGTGAAACTAGCGGGGCTGGCTACGAGCAGTACTTC
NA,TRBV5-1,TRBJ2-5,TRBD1,CASSKDRGRGETQYF,TGCGCCAGCAGCAAGGACAGGGGGCGCGGGGAGACCCAGTACTTC
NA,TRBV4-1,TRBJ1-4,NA,CASSQVGEKLFF,TGCGCCAGCAGTCAAGTAGGTGAAAAACTGTTTTTT
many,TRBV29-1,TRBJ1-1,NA,CSVESPRRTEAFF,TGCAGCGTTGAGAGTCCGAGAAGGACTGAAGCTTTCTTT
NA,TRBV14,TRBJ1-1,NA,CASSQEGRAGSYGETEAFF,TGTGCCAGCAGCCAAGAAGGGCGTGCAGGTAGTTATGGAGAGACTGAAGCTTTCTTT
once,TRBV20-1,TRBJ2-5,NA,CSARGETQYF,TGCAGTGCTAGGGGGGAGACCCAGTACTTC
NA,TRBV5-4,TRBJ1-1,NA,CASSPGMNTEAFF,TGTGCCAGCAGCCCTGGGATGAACACTGAAGCTTTCTTT
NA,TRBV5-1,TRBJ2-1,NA,CASSPWLSNEQFF,TGCGCCAGCAGCCCGTGGCTCAGCAATGAGCAGTTCTTC
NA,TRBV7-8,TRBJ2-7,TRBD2,CASTEAGGGYEQYF,TGTGCCAGCACCGAGGCGGGGGGAGGTTACGAGCAGTACTTC
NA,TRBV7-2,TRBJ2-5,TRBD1,CASSLMVQGTGDQYF,TGTGCCAGCAGCTTAATGGTCCAGGGGACAGGGGACCAGTACTTC
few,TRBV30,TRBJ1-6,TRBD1,CAWSLTGGSSPLHF,TGTGCCTGGAGTTTGACAGGGGGTTCTTCACCCCTCCACTTT
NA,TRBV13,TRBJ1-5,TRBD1,CASSRTYRGPQHF,TGTGCCAGCAGCCGGACTTACAGGGGACCCCAGCATTTT
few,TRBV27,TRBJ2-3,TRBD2,CASSLSRSGGADTQYF,TGTGCCAGCAGTTTATCGCGTTCGGGAGGGGCAGATACGCAGTATTTT
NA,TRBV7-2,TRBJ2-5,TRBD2,CASSTTGASGQETQYF,TGTGCCAGCAGCACCACCGGGGCTAGCGGCCAAGAGACCCAGTACTTC
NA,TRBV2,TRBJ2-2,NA,CASRKLIGELGELFF,TGTGCCAGCAGAAAATTGATCGGGGAACTCGGGGAGCTGTTTTTT
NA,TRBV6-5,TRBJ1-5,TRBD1,CASSPWAGGNQPQHF,TGTGCCAGCAGTCCGTGGGCAGGGGGGAATCAGCCCCAGCATTTT
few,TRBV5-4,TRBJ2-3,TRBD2,CASSPTSAGTDTQYF,TGTGCCAGCAGCCCTACTAGCGCGGGCACAGATACGCAGTATTTT
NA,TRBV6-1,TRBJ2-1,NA,CASSETQDYNEQFF,TGTGCCAGCAGTGAAACACAGGACTACAATGAGCAGTTCTTC
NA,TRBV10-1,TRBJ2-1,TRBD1,CASSSPGQGHHEQFF,TGCGCCAGCAGTTCACCGGGACAGGGGCACCATGAGCAGTTCTTC
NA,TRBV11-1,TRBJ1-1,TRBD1,CASSFRRTGGKQAEAFF,TGTGCCAGCAGCTTTCGCCGGACAGGGGGCAAACAAGCTGAAGCTTTCTTT
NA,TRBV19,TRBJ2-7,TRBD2,CASSITAGAGEQYF,TGTGCCAGTAGTATTACGGCGGGAGCAGGCGAGCAGTACTTC
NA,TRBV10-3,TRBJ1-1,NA,CAITQGSETEAFF,TGTGCCATCACACAGGGTTCGGAAACTGAAGCTTTCTTT
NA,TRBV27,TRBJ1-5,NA,CASSTRDGRYQPQHF,TGTGCCAGCAGTACGAGAGACGGGCGTTATCAGCCCCAGCATTTT
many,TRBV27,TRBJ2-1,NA,CASSPQGQSYNEQFF,TGTGCCAGCAGTCCTCAGGGCCAATCCTACAATGAGCAGTTCTTC
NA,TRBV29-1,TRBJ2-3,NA,CSVASYWGTDTQYF,TGCAGCGTTGCATCCTATTGGGGCACAGATACGCAGTATTTT